This TCR beta chain was recorded in a study of response to subunit inactivated influenza vaccine. Study outcomes and limitations: T cells newly recruited by each seasonal influenza vaccination are few, the authors suggested.

CDR1 LGHNA and CDR2 YNFKEQ come from the germline V gene. CDR3 length: 18 amino acids. The J segment lost 0 bases and the V segment lost 1 base, leaving 3 bases of the junction unmatched. One entry per CDR3 protein, called by TCRdb with MiXCR from the RT-PCR reads. The data contain roughly 500,000 distinct CDR3 sequences, 25% of them singletons. With respect to this clonotype: Its antigen is undetermined.

The sequence was collected from a man in his forties or fifties who received an inactivated influenza vaccine. The sample here was CD4+ T cells sorted from PBMCs, taken more than 4 days after vaccination. V usage is TRBV4-2 and J usage is TRBJ2-3; 14 positions match TRBD2. The CDR3 nucleotides are TGTGCCAGCAGCCAAGGGACTAGCGGGGGGACTAGCACAGATACGCAGTATTTT. It codes for CASSQGTSGGTSTDTQYF.